This T cell receptor (beta chain) was observed in a study of CXCR3-negative and CXCR3-positive naive CD8 T cells. Germline CDR1 MDHEN, CDR2 SYDVKM. This CDR3 region has 13 residues. The study made its TRB cDNA libraries by 5' RACE, adding UMI labels. From the 5' RACE reads, TCRdb lists one entry per CDR3 protein and no DNA. The sample includes 100,000 to 150,000 distinct CDR3 sequences. This receptor was taken from a human donor in good health. Some clones in this sample may be carry-over from other donors' samples. Sequencing was performed on naive CXCR3- CD8+ T cells from blood. Specified subset: CD45RO-CCR7+CD27+CD95- naive CD8+ T cells lacking CXCR3 (TNR3-). The chain carries TRBV28 and TRBJ2-7; TCRdb indicates TRBD2, and absent DNA this call remains unverified. CDR3 in amino acids: CATRGDSSYEQYF.